The rows below give T cell receptor beta chains drawn from one sample of a study of radiotherapy plus CTLA-4 blockade in lung cancer. Repertoires were generated with immunoSEQ multiplex PCR, while TCRdb's copy carries only in-frame clones and drops some. In the table there are roughly 75,000 clones, approximately 84% of which are singletons. Source: peripheral blood, taken from a patient treated with radiotherapy plus ipilimumab. These receptors all come from a human donor with non-small cell lung cancer who had stable disease on radiotherapy plus ipilimumab. Each CDR3 is given with its conserved first and last residue. D genes are given only for firm matches. Size is omitted from some rows. Given values are once, few, many or a class for expanded clones.

j_call | v_call | clone_size | d_call | cdr3_length | cdr3_nt | cdr3_aa
TRBJ1-4 | TRBV6-6 | few | - | 11 | TGTGCCAGCATGGGTACTGAAAAACTGTTTTTT | CASMGTEKLFF
TRBJ1-2 | TRBV5-1 | once | - | 15 | TGCGCCAGCAATGTGACGACGCAGGTTTTGGACGGCTACACCTTC | CASNVTTQVLDGYTF
TRBJ2-1 | TRBV19 | once | - | 17 | TGTGCCAGTAGTATCATGACAGATCTCTCTCCCTACAATGAGCAGTTCTTC | CASSIMTDLSPYNEQFF
TRBJ2-5 | TRBV18 | - | - | 14 | TGTGCCAGCTCCCTGGACGGGAGAGGAGAGACCCAGTACTTC | CASSLDGRGETQYF
TRBJ1-4 | TRBV5-1 | few | - | 16 | TGCGCCAGCAGCGACTTGGACCGAACAACTAATGAAAAACTGTTTTTT | CASSDLDRTTNEKLFF
TRBJ1-2 | TRBV28 | - | TRBD1 | 17 | TGTGCCAGCAGTTTGTGGGACAGGGTAGTCGATAGCTATGGCTACACCTTC | CASSLWDRVVDSYGYTF
TRBJ1-5 | TRBV25-1 | - | - | 14 | TGTGCCAGCAGTGATCCCGGACCCGCTCAGCCCCAGCATTTT | CASSDPGPAQPQHF
TRBJ2-2 | TRBV19 | - | TRBD1 | 15 | TGTGCCAGTAGATCACAGGGGTTCGGTTCTGGGGAGCTGTTTTTT | CASRSQGFGSGELFF
TRBJ2-1 | TRBV6-5 | - | TRBD1 | 14 | TGTGCCAGCATGACAGGGGATTCCTACAATGAGCAGTTCTTC | CASMTGDSYNEQFF
TRBJ2-7 | TRBV6-1 | - | TRBD2 | 15 | TGTGCCAGCAACCCGACTAGCGGGGCCTCCTACGAGCAGTACTTC | CASNPTSGASYEQYF
TRBJ1-3 | TRBV5-1 | - | TRBD1 | 12 | TGCGCCAGCTGGGACAGCGGAAACACCATATATTTT | CASWDSGNTIYF
TRBJ2-1 | TRBV10-3 | - | TRBD2 | 15 | TGTGCCATCAGTGAAGGGACTAGCGGGGGCAATGAGCAGTTCTTC | CAISEGTSGGNEQFF
TRBJ1-6 | TRBV19 | few | - | 15 | TGTGCCAGTAGTATTCTGGCCGGATTGGGTTCACCCCTCCACTTT | CASSILAGLGSPLHF
TRBJ1-2 | TRBV18 | - | TRBD1 | 13 | TGTGCCAGCTCTGCGGACAGGGAAGGTGGCTACACCTTC | CASSADREGGYTF
TRBJ2-7 | TRBV6-6 | - | - | 13 | TGTGCCAGCATCGGGGGATTTGAAAACGAGCAGTACTTC | CASIGGFENEQYF
TRBJ2-1 | TRBV5-4 | - | - | 15 | TGTGCCAGCAGCTTTCAAGGGGGCTCCTACAATGAGCAGTTCTTC | CASSFQGGSYNEQFF
TRBJ1-4 | TRBV9 | - | - | 16 | TGTGCCAGCAGCGTAAGTGGGACGAACCCGAATGAAAAACTGTTTTTT | CASSVSGTNPNEKLFF
TRBJ1-1 | TRBV19 | - | TRBD1 | 15 | TGTGCCAGTAGTATCACTACGACAGGGAGCACTGAAGCTTTCTTT | CASSITTTGSTEAFF
TRBJ2-7 | TRBV5-1 | - | - | 15 | TGCGCCAGCAGCTTGGGGCACCTGGGGGCCTACGAGCAGTACTTC | CASSLGHLGAYEQYF
TRBJ2-2 | TRBV6-4 | few | - | 14 | TGTGCCAGCAGTGACGGCAGGGACACCGGGGAGCTGTTTTTT | CASSDGRDTGELFF
TRBJ1-1 | TRBV28 | - | - | 14 | TGTGCCAGCAGTTGGGGACGCATGAACACTGAAGCTTTCTTT | CASSWGRMNTEAFF
TRBJ1-3 | TRBV28 | - | - | 12 | TGTGCCAGCAGCCCCCCTGGAAACACCATATATTTT | CASSPPGNTIYF
TRBJ2-2 | TRBV29-1 | - | - | 13 | TGCAGCGTGGACCCCGCGAACACCGGGGAGCTGTTTTTT | CSVDPANTGELFF
TRBJ2-5 | TRBV4-1 | - | TRBD1 | 14 | TGCGCCAGCAGCCTAGAAAGGGGGCAGGAGACCCAGTACTTC | CASSLERGQETQYF
TRBJ2-7 | TRBV6-5 | once | - | 14 | TGTGCCAGCAGTCCTCAGTTGGCGAGGGACGAGCAGTACTTC | CASSPQLARDEQYF
TRBJ2-2 | TRBV10-1 | - | - | 15 | TGCGCCAGCAGTGAGTTTAGGACGGGCACCGGGGAGCTGTTTTTT | CASSEFRTGTGELFF
TRBJ1-3 | TRBV18 | - | - | 14 | TGTGCCAGCTCACCATGGGGGACTGGAAACACCATATATTTT | CASSPWGTGNTIYF
TRBJ2-7 | TRBV7-2 | once | TRBD2 | 14 | TGTGCCAGCAGCTTACCGGGACTACCCTACGAGCAGTACTTC | CASSLPGLPYEQYF
TRBJ2-5 | TRBV21-1 | - | - | 14 | TGTGCCAGCAGCCGGGACAGGGGGCGAGAGACCCAGTACTTC | CASSRDRGRETQYF
TRBJ2-3 | TRBV29-1 | - | - | 15 | TGCAGCGTTGAGGAACCCAGATCAGGGACCGATACGCAGTATTTT | CSVEEPRSGTDTQYF
TRBJ2-7 | TRBV28 | - | - | 12 | TGTGCCAGCAGCCACAGGGTCCACGAGCAGTACTTC | CASSHRVHEQYF
TRBJ2-5 | TRBV5-5 | - | - | 13 | TGTGCCAGCAGCTTAAGGGGACAAGAGACCCAGTACTTC | CASSLRGQETQYF
TRBJ2-7 | TRBV7-6 | few | - | 16 | TGTGCCAGCAGCTTGGGGGATGGGGCGCCTACCTACGAGCAGTACTTC | CASSLGDGAPTYEQYF
TRBJ2-1 | TRBV12-5 | - | - | 13 | TGTGCTAGTGGTTTGACGTCCTACAATGAGCAGTTCTTC | CASGLTSYNEQFF
TRBJ2-5 | TRBV28 | - | - | 13 | TGTGCCAGCAGTTCAACAAGTTCAGAGACCCAGTACTTC | CASSSTSSETQYF
TRBJ1-1 | TRBV5-1 | - | TRBD1 | 15 | TGCGCCAGCAGCCCCAGGACAGGGCCGAACACTGAAGCTTTCTTT | CASSPRTGPNTEAFF
TRBJ2-3 | TRBV19 | - | - | 16 | TGTGCCAGTAGCGACACATGGACCCAGAGGACAGATACGCAGTATTTT | CASSDTWTQRTDTQYF
TRBJ1-1 | TRBV19 | - | - | 13 | TGTGCCAGTAGTATAACCCGGAACACTGAAGCTTTCTTT | CASSITRNTEAFF
TRBJ2-1 | TRBV19 | - | - | 15 | TGTGCCAGTAGTTCTCAGGGACAACCCTACAATGAGCAGTTCTTC | CASSSQGQPYNEQFF
TRBJ2-1 | TRBV11-1 | - | - | 12 | TGTGCCAGCAGCTTCCAGTCCAATGAGCAGTTCTTC | CASSFQSNEQFF
TRBJ2-1 | TRBV5-8 | - | - | 15 | TGTGCCAGCAGCCAGAAAAGTGGCTACGGAAATGAGCAGTTCTTC | CASSQKSGYGNEQFF
TRBJ2-1 | TRBV14 | - | TRBD2 | 17 | TGTGCCAGCAGCCTTTACATTACCGGGACTAACAACAATGAGCAGTTCTTC | CASSLYITGTNNNEQFF
TRBJ1-5 | TRBV9 | - | TRBD1 | 15 | TGTGCCAGCAGCCCCCGCGGGACAGGAAATCAGCCCCAGCATTTT | CASSPRGTGNQPQHF
TRBJ1-2 | TRBV28 | - | - | 11 | TGTGCCAGCAGCCCACAGGGTCGCTACACCTTC | CASSPQGRYTF
TRBJ2-2 | TRBV11-1 | - | - | 12 | TGTGTCGACCGACACGCCACCGGGGAGCTGTTTTTT | CVDRHATGELFF
TRBJ1-4 | TRBV4-1 | once | - | 15 | TGCGCCAGCAGCCAAGATGGGGGGGGTAATGAAAAACTGTTTTTT | CASSQDGGGNEKLFF
TRBJ2-1 | TRBV5-1 | - | - | 13 | TGCGCCAGCAGCTTGGCCGGTTCGCATGAGCAGTTCTTC | CASSLAGSHEQFF
TRBJ2-2 | TRBV5-1 | - | TRBD2 | 16 | TGCGCCAGTAAGAAGGGACTAGCGGGGAACACCGGGGAGCTGTTTTTT | CASKKGLAGNTGELFF
TRBJ2-7 | TRBV5-6 | - | TRBD1 | 15 | TGTGCCAGCAGTGCCGACAGGGGGCTTACCTACGAGCAGTACTTC | CASSADRGLTYEQYF
TRBJ2-3 | TRBV19 | - | TRBD2 | 16 | TGTGCCAGTAGTATGGGACTAGCGGGGGGTATAGATACGCAGTATTTT | CASSMGLAGGIDTQYF
TRBJ1-5 | TRBV6-1 | - | - | 13 | TGTGCCAGCACAGGGGCCGAGATCAAGCCCCAGCATTTT | CASTGAEIKPQHF
TRBJ2-3 | TRBV9 | - | - | 13 | TGTGCCAGCAGCGTTAGGTTAACAGATACGCAGTATTTT | CASSVRLTDTQYF
TRBJ2-7 | TRBV28 | - | TRBD2 | 15 | TGTGCCAGCAGTCCTTATAGCGGGGCCTCCTACGAGCAGTACTTC | CASSPYSGASYEQYF